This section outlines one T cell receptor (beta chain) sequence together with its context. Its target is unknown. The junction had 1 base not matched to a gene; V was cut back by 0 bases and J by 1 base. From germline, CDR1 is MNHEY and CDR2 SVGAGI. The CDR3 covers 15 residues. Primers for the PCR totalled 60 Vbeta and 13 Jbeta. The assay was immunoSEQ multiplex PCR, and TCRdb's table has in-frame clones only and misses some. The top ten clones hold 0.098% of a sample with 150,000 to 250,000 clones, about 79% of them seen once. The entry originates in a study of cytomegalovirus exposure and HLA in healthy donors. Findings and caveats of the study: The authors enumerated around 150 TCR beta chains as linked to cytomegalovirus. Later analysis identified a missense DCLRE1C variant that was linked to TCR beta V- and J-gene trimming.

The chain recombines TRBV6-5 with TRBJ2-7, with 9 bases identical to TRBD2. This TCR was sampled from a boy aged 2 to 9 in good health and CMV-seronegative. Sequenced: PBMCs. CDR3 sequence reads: CASSYSTSGSYEQYF. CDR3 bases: TGTGCCAGCAGTTACTCGACTAGCGGTTCCTACGAGCAGTACTTC.